These T cell receptor beta chains were read from a single sample in a study of OX40 agonist ivuxolimab in advanced cancers. Profiling relied on immunoSEQ multiplex PCR, and the TCRdb table lists in-frame clones only, not all of them. This sample has roughly 63,000 clones, with around 89% found just once. This sample comprised CD4+ or CD8+ T cells sorted from blood, obtained in a trial of the OX40 agonist ivuxolimab. The receptors here all came from an adult with an advanced solid tumor such as melanoma, head and neck, liver or kidney cancer. Both conserved end residues are trimmed from each CDR3. Each record gives: D gene, J gene, V gene, CDR3 protein. D genes are given only for firm matches.

D gene: TRBD1
J gene: TRBJ1-2
V gene: TRBV4-1
CDR3 protein: ASSQGGQGATLYGYT

D gene: TRBD1
J gene: TRBJ1-6
V gene: TRBV30
CDR3 protein: AWTTGGLVNSPLH

D gene: TRBD1
J gene: TRBJ2-6
V gene: TRBV2
CDR3 protein: ASSETTGDSGANVLT

D gene: TRBD1
J gene: TRBJ1-1
V gene: TRBV5-5
CDR3 protein: ASSLQGANTEAF

D gene: TRBD2
J gene: TRBJ2-5
V gene: TRBV9
CDR3 protein: ASSARRGSGRGETQY

D gene: NA
J gene: TRBJ2-3
V gene: TRBV7-9
CDR3 protein: ASSLQGDTQY

D gene: NA
J gene: TRBJ2-1
V gene: TRBV7-9
CDR3 protein: ASSPRTRGYEQF

D gene: TRBD1
J gene: TRBJ1-1
V gene: TRBV7-9
CDR3 protein: ASSLGLRGRMNTEAF

D gene: TRBD1
J gene: TRBJ2-7
V gene: TRBV5-1
CDR3 protein: ASSSGDSVYEQY

D gene: NA
J gene: TRBJ2-3
V gene: TRBV28
CDR3 protein: ASSPARVTRRETDTQY

D gene: NA
J gene: TRBJ2-5
V gene: TRBV28
CDR3 protein: ASSLGGGYQETQY

D gene: NA
J gene: TRBJ1-6
V gene: TRBV5-1
CDR3 protein: ASSLGGNLYNSPLH

D gene: NA
J gene: TRBJ1-2
V gene: TRBV7-9
CDR3 protein: ASSSQDYGYT

D gene: NA
J gene: TRBJ2-3
V gene: TRBV7-3
CDR3 protein: ASSSYLGGDTQY

D gene: NA
J gene: TRBJ1-4
V gene: TRBV7-6
CDR3 protein: ASSMSSGSGGEKLF

D gene: TRBD2
J gene: TRBJ2-6
V gene: TRBV7-3
CDR3 protein: ASSLVGTSVSGANVLT

D gene: TRBD1
J gene: TRBJ1-2
V gene: TRBV6-6
CDR3 protein: ASTASATGGYGYT

D gene: TRBD1
J gene: TRBJ1-6
V gene: TRBV2
CDR3 protein: ASSIGQGNPYNSPLH

D gene: NA
J gene: TRBJ2-2
V gene: TRBV2
CDR3 protein: ASSPMGNTGELF

D gene: NA
J gene: TRBJ2-7
V gene: TRBV5-1
CDR3 protein: ASSLSPYEQY

D gene: TRBD2
J gene: TRBJ2-5
V gene: TRBV9
CDR3 protein: ASSVGGLAGGETQY

D gene: TRBD2
J gene: TRBJ2-5
V gene: TRBV5-4
CDR3 protein: ASSESGGAGETQY

D gene: NA
J gene: TRBJ2-7
V gene: TRBV9
CDR3 protein: ASSVAIRTGEQY

D gene: TRBD2
J gene: TRBJ2-3
V gene: TRBV6-1
CDR3 protein: ASTRLAGFTDTQY

D gene: NA
J gene: TRBJ1-5
V gene: TRBV6-8
CDR3 protein: ASHLGGGRSNQPQH

D gene: NA
J gene: TRBJ1-6
V gene: TRBV6-1
CDR3 protein: ASSAGRQMGSPLH

D gene: TRBD1
J gene: TRBJ2-7
V gene: TRBV6-9
CDR3 protein: ASSYAGTGAYEQY

D gene: NA
J gene: TRBJ2-5
V gene: TRBV5-1
CDR3 protein: ASSLRYKETQY

D gene: TRBD1
J gene: TRBJ1-1
V gene: TRBV18
CDR3 protein: ASSPDRGNTEAF

D gene: NA
J gene: TRBJ1-5
V gene: TRBV28
CDR3 protein: ASSGGIRGLEPPQH

D gene: NA
J gene: TRBJ2-5
V gene: TRBV27
CDR3 protein: ASRMGLNQETQY

D gene: NA
J gene: TRBJ2-3
V gene: TRBV7-2
CDR3 protein: ASSLGFVGGTDTQY

D gene: NA
J gene: TRBJ1-2
V gene: TRBV7-9
CDR3 protein: ASSFGPSFGYT

D gene: NA
J gene: TRBJ1-2
V gene: TRBV5-6
CDR3 protein: ASRIKTGYYGYT

D gene: NA
J gene: TRBJ2-3
V gene: TRBV5-4
CDR3 protein: ASTPGGEGHTQY

D gene: NA
J gene: TRBJ2-7
V gene: TRBV7-2
CDR3 protein: ASSLGVGLYEQY

D gene: NA
J gene: TRBJ1-2
V gene: TRBV11-2
CDR3 protein: ASSSLVGNYGYT

D gene: TRBD2
J gene: TRBJ2-3
V gene: TRBV10-3
CDR3 protein: AISGRWLAGDTQY

D gene: NA
J gene: TRBJ2-3
V gene: TRBV7-3
CDR3 protein: ASSLSGPMETQY

D gene: NA
J gene: TRBJ2-1
V gene: TRBV27
CDR3 protein: ASTMSRAGNEQF

D gene: TRBD1
J gene: TRBJ1-2
V gene: TRBV6-5
CDR3 protein: ASRRTGYYGYT

D gene: NA
J gene: TRBJ1-1
V gene: TRBV11-3
CDR3 protein: ASSLEESTEAF

D gene: NA
J gene: TRBJ2-7
V gene: TRBV9
CDR3 protein: ASSPVGQRYEQY

D gene: NA
J gene: TRBJ1-1
V gene: TRBV18
CDR3 protein: ASSPQRGNTEAF

D gene: NA
J gene: TRBJ2-2
V gene: TRBV27
CDR3 protein: ASSFRQPTGELF

D gene: NA
J gene: TRBJ2-1
V gene: TRBV5-1
CDR3 protein: ASSLERAYNEQF

D gene: TRBD2
J gene: TRBJ2-5
V gene: TRBV6-5
CDR3 protein: ASSSLAGGRQTQY